This TCR beta chain was identified in a study of Graves' ophthalmopathy and Graves' hyperthyroidism. Study-wide context: Peripheral blood collection took place at initial diagnosis, before any treatment. Findings of the study overall: Among expanded thyroid clonotypes above 0.001 frequency, most also occurred in blood.

Remarks on this clonotype: No antigen is known for it.

Germline V gives CDR1 MDHEN, CDR2 SYDVKM. The CDR3 is 13 amino acids. V was pared by 4 bases and J by 2 bases, with 9 bases between. Transcripts of RNA were the source for amplifying TCR beta CDR3 regions. Second-round multiplex PCR came after a first-round RT-PCR that employed HTBI primers. TCRdb processed the multiplex PCR reads anew with MiXCR; each CDR3 protein has one entry. This sample has fewer than 600,000 distinct CDR3 sequences, with over 13% found just once. Exclusion applied to patients with other autoimmune diseases, uncontrolled infections, pregnancy or lactation. The sequence derives from a woman aged 25-40 years with Graves' ophthalmopathy. The rearrangement uses TRBV28 and TRBJ2-7; TRBD2 is a possible D gene (5 bases). Sequenced material: blood. The CDR3 protein is CASSSTITYEQYF. DNA for the CDR3: TGTGCCAGCAGTTCGACTATCACCTACGAGCAGTACTTC.